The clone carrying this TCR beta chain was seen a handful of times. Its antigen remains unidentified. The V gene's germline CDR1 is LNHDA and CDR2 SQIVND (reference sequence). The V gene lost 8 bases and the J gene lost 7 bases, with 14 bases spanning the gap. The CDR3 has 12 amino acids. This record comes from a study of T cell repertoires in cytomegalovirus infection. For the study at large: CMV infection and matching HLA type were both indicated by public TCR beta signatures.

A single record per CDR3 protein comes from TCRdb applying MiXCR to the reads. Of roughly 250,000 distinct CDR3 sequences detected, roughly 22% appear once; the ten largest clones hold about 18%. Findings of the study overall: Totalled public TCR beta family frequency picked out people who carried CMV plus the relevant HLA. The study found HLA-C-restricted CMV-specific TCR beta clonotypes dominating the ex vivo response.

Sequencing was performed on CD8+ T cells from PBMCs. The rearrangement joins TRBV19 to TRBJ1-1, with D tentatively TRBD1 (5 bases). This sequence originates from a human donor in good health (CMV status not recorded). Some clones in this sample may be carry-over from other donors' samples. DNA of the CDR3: TGTGCCAGTTCGCAGGGACGACTTGAAGCTTTCTTT. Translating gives CASSQGRLEAFF.